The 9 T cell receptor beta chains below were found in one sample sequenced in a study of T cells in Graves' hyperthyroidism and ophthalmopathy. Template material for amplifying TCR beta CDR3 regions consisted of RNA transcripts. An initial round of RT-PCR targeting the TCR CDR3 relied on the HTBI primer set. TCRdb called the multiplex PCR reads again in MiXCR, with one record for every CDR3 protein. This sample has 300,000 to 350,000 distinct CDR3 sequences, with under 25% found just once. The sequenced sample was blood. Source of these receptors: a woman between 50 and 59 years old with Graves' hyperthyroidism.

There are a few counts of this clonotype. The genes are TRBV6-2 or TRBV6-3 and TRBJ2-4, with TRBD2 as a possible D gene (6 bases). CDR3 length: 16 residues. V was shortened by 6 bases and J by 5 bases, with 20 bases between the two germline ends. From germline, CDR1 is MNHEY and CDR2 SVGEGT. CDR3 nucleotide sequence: TGTGCCAGCAGCGACGGGGGAGGCGGATCCCAAAACATTCAGTACTTC. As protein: CASSDGGGGSQNIQYF.

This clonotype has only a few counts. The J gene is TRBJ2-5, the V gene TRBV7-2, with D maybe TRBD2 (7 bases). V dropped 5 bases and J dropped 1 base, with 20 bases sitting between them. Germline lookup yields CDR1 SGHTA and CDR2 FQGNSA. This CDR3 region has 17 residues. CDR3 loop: CASSPRGGGRAQETQYF. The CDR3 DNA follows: TGTGCCAGCAGCCCTAGGGGGGGCGGCAGGGCCCAAGAGACCCAGTACTTC.

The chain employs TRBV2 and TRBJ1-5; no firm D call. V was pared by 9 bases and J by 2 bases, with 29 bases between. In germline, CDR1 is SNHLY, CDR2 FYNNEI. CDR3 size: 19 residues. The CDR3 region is CASSPGLRPLEPGNQPQHF. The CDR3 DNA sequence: TGTGCCAGTAGTCCCGGTTTGCGGCCTCTGGAACCGGGCAATCAGCCCCAGCATTTT.

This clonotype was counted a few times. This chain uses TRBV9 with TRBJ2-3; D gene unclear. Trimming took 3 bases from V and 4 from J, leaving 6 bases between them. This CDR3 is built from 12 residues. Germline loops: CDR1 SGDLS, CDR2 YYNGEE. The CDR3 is CASSAIPDTQYF. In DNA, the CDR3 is TGTGCCAGCAGCGCGATCCCAGATACGCAGTATTTT. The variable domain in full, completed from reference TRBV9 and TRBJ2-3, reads DSGVTQTPKHLITATGQRVTLRCSPRSGDLSVYWYQQSLDQGLQFLIQYYNGEERAKGNILERFSAQQFPDLHSELNLSSLELGDSALYFCASSAIPDTQYFGPGTRLTVL.

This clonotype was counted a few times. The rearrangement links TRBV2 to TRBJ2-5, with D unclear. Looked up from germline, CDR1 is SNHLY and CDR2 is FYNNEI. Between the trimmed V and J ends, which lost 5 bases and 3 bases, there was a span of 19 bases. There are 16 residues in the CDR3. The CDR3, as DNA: TGTGCCAGCAGTCGCCGAGGATTATCCACGGAAGAGACCCAGTACTTC. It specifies CASSRRGLSTEETQYF.

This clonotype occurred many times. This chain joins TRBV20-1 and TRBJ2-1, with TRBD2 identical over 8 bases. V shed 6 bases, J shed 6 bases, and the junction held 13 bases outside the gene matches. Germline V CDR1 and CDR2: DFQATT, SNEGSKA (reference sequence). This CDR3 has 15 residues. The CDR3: CSASKGAGAFNEQFF. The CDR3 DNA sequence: TGCAGTGCCAGCAAGGGAGCGGGAGCTTTCAATGAGCAGTTCTTC.

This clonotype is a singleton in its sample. CDR3 protein: CASRRGSKESNEKLFF. CDR3 sequence (DNA): TGCGCCAGCCGCCGAGGGTCGAAGGAATCTAATGAAAAACTGTTTTTT. The rearrangement uses TRBV5-1 and TRBJ1-4; D is unresolved. The germline V and J ends were trimmed by 7 bases and 3 bases, with 19 bases remaining between them. Germline CDR1 is SGHRS and CDR2 is YFSETQ. The CDR3 covers 16 residues.

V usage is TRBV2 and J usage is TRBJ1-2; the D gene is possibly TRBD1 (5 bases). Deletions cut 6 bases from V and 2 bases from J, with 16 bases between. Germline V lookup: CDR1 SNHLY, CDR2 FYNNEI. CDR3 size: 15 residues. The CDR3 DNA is TGTGCCAGCAGCCGGTCTAGTGCAGGGAACTATGGCTACACCTTC. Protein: CASSRSSAGNYGYTF.

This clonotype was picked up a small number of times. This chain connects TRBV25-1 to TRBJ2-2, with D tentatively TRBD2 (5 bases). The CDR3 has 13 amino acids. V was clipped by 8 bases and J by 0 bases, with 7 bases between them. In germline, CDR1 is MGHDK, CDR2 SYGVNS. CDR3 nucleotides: TGTGCCAGCGCCGGGGCGAACACCGGGGAGCTGTTTTTT. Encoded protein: CASAGANTGELFF.